The 26 T cell receptor beta chains below come from one sample, sequenced in a study of shared clonotypes between healthy human individuals (dated by TCRdb to about 2020). The method behind the library was the immunoSEQ multiplex PCR assay. TCRdb provides this immuneACCESS table in a form limited to in-frame rearrangements. Some clones are lacking; in checked studies, under half of them reflect an unresolved V gene, and why the rest are absent is not known. Within this sample are around 2.1 million clones, with about 92% of them counted one time only. The ten largest clones represent over 1.5% of the sample. CD8 naive samples were CD45RO-negative cells positively selected for CCR7, giving a CD45RA+CCR7+ population that excluded TemRA cells. What was sequenced was naive CD8+ T cells from PBMCs. The cell subset or site label, as the study defines it: CD45RA+CCR7+. The receptor set was obtained from a man in his late teens or twenties in good health. Some clones in this sample may be carry-over from other donors' samples.

This chain uses TRBV5-4 with TRBJ2-2; D is uncertain. This CDR3 spans 12 amino acids. The V gene's germline CDR1 is SGHNT and CDR2 YYREEE (reference sequence). V lost 3 bases and J 5 bases, leaving 5 bases between the germline ends. CDR3 region: CASSSGTGELFF. CDR3 nucleotide sequence: TGTGCCAGCAGCTCCGGGACCGGGGAGCTGTTTTTT.

The chain has TRBV25-1 and TRBJ1-2; D is uncertain. From germline, CDR1 is MGHDK and CDR2 SYGVNS. The germline V and J ends were trimmed by 5 bases and 1 base, with 8 bases remaining between them. This CDR3 is 13 amino acids long. The CDR3 DNA is TGTGCCAGCAGTCATTTCATTAACTATGGCTACACCTTC. Amino acid sequence: CASSHFINYGYTF.

CDR3 sequence (DNA): TGTGCCAGCAGCACAAGGGACTGGCAGCAGTTCTTC. Amino acid sequence: CASSTRDWQQFF. This chain connects TRBV7-8 to TRBJ2-1, with D possibly matching TRBD2 (6 bases). Germline loops: CDR1 SGHVS, CDR2 FQNEAQ. This CDR3 comprises 12 residues. Trimming cost V 5 bases and J 11 bases, with 13 bases left between them. The full variable domain, completed using reference TRBV7-8 and TRBJ2-1, is GAGVSQSPRYKVAKRGQDVALRCDPISGHVSLFWYQQALGQGPEFLTYFQNEAQLDKSGLPSDRFFAERPEGSVSTLKIQRTQQEDSAVYLCASSTRDWQQFFGPGTRLTVL.

This chain links TRBV9 with TRBJ1-1; 7 nucleotides align to TRBD1. V trimming: 2 bases; J trimming: 5 bases; junction bases outside the gene matches: 6. This CDR3 has 14 amino acids. Germline assignment: CDR1 SGDLS and CDR2 YYNGEE. The CDR3 nucleotides are TGTGCCAGCAGCGTCGGGACAGAAGGGACTGAAGCTTTCTTT. Translation: CASSVGTEGTEAFF.

The chain recombines TRBV7-9 with TRBJ2-2; no clear D gene. The CDR3 runs to 16 residues. Germline V lookup: CDR1 SEHNR, CDR2 FQNEAQ (reference sequence). V was trimmed by 3 bases and J by 0 bases, leaving 11 bases between them. CDR3 sequence: CASSFDRAANTGELFF. The CDR3, as DNA: TGTGCCAGCAGCTTTGATCGCGCAGCGAACACCGGGGAGCTGTTTTTT.

This clone was picked up one time. The chain carries TRBV27 and TRBJ2-1; D is undetermined. V was trimmed by 1 base and J by 0 bases, leaving 10 bases between them. This CDR3 is 16 amino acids long. CDR1 and CDR2 from the germline V gene are MNHEY and SMNVEV (reference sequence). The CDR3: CASSLLGRSSYNEQFF. CDR3 coding DNA: TGTGCCAGCAGTTTATTAGGCCGGAGCTCCTACAATGAGCAGTTCTTC.

This clone has a single count. V is TRBV19 and J is TRBJ2-7; 11 positions match TRBD1. V dropped 5 bases and J dropped 5; count of bases not matched to a gene: 11. Germline V lookup: CDR1 LNHDA, CDR2 SQIVND (reference sequence). The CDR3 is made up of 16 amino acids. CDR3 sequence: CASSPGQGGRYDEQYF. As DNA, the CDR3 is TGTGCCAGTAGTCCGGGACAGGGGGGAAGGTACGACGAGCAGTACTTC.

Turning to this clone: Different DNA sequences within this sample yield the same CDR3. The chain employs TRBV27 and TRBJ2-2; 11 bases fit TRBD2. In germline, CDR1 is MNHEY, CDR2 SMNVEV (reference sequence). V gave up 3 bases and J gave up 7 bases; unmatched junction bases: 1. The CDR3 contains 14 residues. In nucleotides, the CDR3 is TGTGCCAGCAGTTTCGGGACTAGCGGCGGGGAGCTGTTTTTT. Its protein is CASSFGTSGGELFF.

CDR3 amino acids: CASSVADGRTYEQYF. CDR3 nucleotides: TGTGCCAGCAGCGTAGCAGACGGGAGAACCTACGAGCAGTACTTC. This rearrangement joins TRBV9 to TRBJ2-7; D is possibly TRBD2 (6 bases). Germline V gene lookup returns CDR1 SGDLS and CDR2 YYNGEE. The germline V and J ends were trimmed by 0 bases and 2 bases, with 12 bases remaining between them. The CDR3 sequence is 15 residues long.

V gene TRBV7-3 combines with J gene TRBJ2-7, with TRBD1 matching over 10 bases. The CDR3 length is 15 residues. CDR1 and CDR2 from the germline V gene are SGHTA and FQGTGA. The trim removed 2 bases at V and 5 bases at J, leaving 6 bases unmatched. As DNA, the CDR3 is TGTGCCAGCAGCTTAGTAAGGGACAGGGGTCACGAGCAGTACTTC. It specifies CASSLVRDRGHEQYF.

V and J are TRBV28 and TRBJ2-3, with D perhaps TRBD2 (5 bases). CDR3 length equals 15 residues. Per the germline V gene, CDR1 is MDHEN and CDR2 is SYDVKM. Trimming took off 6 bases at V and 3 bases at J, with 16 bases between the two ends. The CDR3 is CASSPEAVGTDTQYF. In DNA, the CDR3 is TGTGCCAGCAGCCCGGAAGCGGTGGGGACAGATACGCAGTATTTT.

The V gene is TRBV15, the J gene TRBJ2-7; D is undetermined. V was trimmed by 4 bases and J by 1 base, leaving 8 bases between them. Per germline, CDR1 LNHNV and CDR2 YYDKDF (reference sequence). The CDR3 contains 13 residues. The CDR3 sequence is CATSMAQSYEQYF. The CDR3 nucleotides read TGTGCCACCAGCATGGCACAATCCTACGAGCAGTACTTC.

V usage is TRBV29-1 and J usage is TRBJ2-5, with D uncertain. Trimming removed 5 bases from V and 3 bases from J, with 13 bases in between. Germline CDR1 is SQVTM and CDR2 is ANQGSEA. The CDR3 is made up of 13 amino acids. CDR3 region: CSVSRVGEETQYF. CDR3 nucleotides: TGCAGCGTTTCTCGGGTTGGGGAAGAGACCCAGTACTTC.

This clone was counted a single time. V usage is TRBV2 and J usage is TRBJ2-7, with D perhaps matching TRBD2 (6 bases). The CDR3 spans 14 residues. The V end lost 3 bases, the J end lost 1 base, and 10 bases lay between the germline ends. CDR1 is SNHLY and CDR2 is FYNNEI in the germline V gene. CDR3 amino acids: CASSEGLPSYEQYF. The CDR3 nucleotides are TGTGCCAGCAGTGAGGGACTTCCATCCTACGAGCAGTACTTC.

This clone is a singleton in its sample. The V and J genes are TRBV28 and TRBJ2-7, with D possibly matching TRBD1 (6 bases). Germline values: CDR1 MDHEN, CDR2 SYDVKM. This CDR3 is built from 16 residues. V was pared by 2 bases and J by 6 bases, with 20 bases between. This CDR3 is CASSLPPGDPHREQYF. DNA for the CDR3: TGTGCCAGCAGTTTACCCCCAGGGGATCCCCACCGCGAGCAGTACTTC.

The sample holds a few counts of this clone. Additional DNA sequences in this sample encode the identical CDR3. The DNA of the CDR3 is TGTGCCAGCAGTTTTCGCGATAACTCCTACGAGCAGTACTTC. Translation gives CASSFRDNSYEQYF. The chain carries TRBV28 and TRBJ2-7; D remains ambiguous. The CDR3 is 14 amino acids. V lost 3 bases to trimming and J lost 0 bases, with 9 bases between them. Germline CDR1 MDHEN, CDR2 SYDVKM.

The chain has TRBV27 and TRBJ2-5, with TRBD1 matching over 9 bases. Germline V CDR1 and CDR2: MNHEY, SMNVEV (reference sequence). J gave up 4 bases and V 5 bases, and 8 bases lay outside the gene matches. The CDR3 length is 15 residues. Here the CDR3 reads CASSTRDRAPETQYF. Here the CDR3 DNA reads TGTGCCAGCAGTACCCGGGACAGGGCCCCAGAGACCCAGTACTTC.

This chain connects TRBV9 to TRBJ1-2; the match to TRBD1 covers 11 bases. V was clipped by 2 bases and J by 7 bases; unmatched bases: 7. Per the germline V gene, CDR1 is SGDLS and CDR2 is YYNGEE. The CDR3 is 15 residues long. The CDR3 protein is CASSVLGQGASGYTF. The CDR3 region has the DNA TGTGCCAGCAGCGTGCTCGGACAGGGGGCAAGTGGCTACACCTTC.

About this clone: Compared with germline, one end of the junction differs, possibly owing to a read error. The V call is TRBV15, the J call TRBJ2-7; TRBD1 matches at 8 bases. Germline CDR1 reads LNHNV; CDR2 reads YYDKDF (reference sequence). The CDR3 runs to 14 residues. The CDR3 here is CATSGDRGSYEQYF. CDR3 DNA sequence: TGTGCCACCAGCGGAGACAGGGGTTCCTACGAGCAGTACTTC.

The chain is built from TRBV7-9 and TRBJ2-1; D is uncertain. Trimming left V 5 bases short and J 0 bases short, with 11 bases between. The CDR3 is made up of 15 amino acids. Germline CDR1 reads SEHNR; CDR2 reads FQNEAQ (reference sequence). DNA of the CDR3: TGTGCCAGCAGCCGAGGATCTGGCTCCTACAATGAGCAGTTCTTC. Its translation: CASSRGSGSYNEQFF. Together with reference TRBV7-9 and TRBJ2-1, the CDR3 gives the full variable domain: DTGVSQNPRHKITKRGQNVTFRCDPISEHNRLYWYRQTLGQGPEFLTYFQNEAQLEKSRLLSDRFSAERPKGSFSTLEIQRTEQGDSAMYLCASSRGSGSYNEQFFGPGTRLTVL.

Regarding this clone: This sample also contains other DNA sequences that code for the same CDR3. The chain couples TRBV9 to TRBJ2-5; a possible D gene is TRBD2 (6 bases). The V end was cut by 2 bases, the J end by 2 bases, with 7 bases between. Per the germline V gene, CDR1 is SGDLS and CDR2 is YYNGEE. The CDR3 totals 13 residues. The CDR3 here is CASSVGGQETQYF. The CDR3 nucleotides are TGTGCCAGCAGCGTGGGAGGACAAGAGACCCAGTACTTC.

V gene TRBV11-2 combines with J gene TRBJ2-7; 8 nucleotides agree with TRBD1. Looked up from germline, CDR1 is SGHAT and CDR2 is FQNNGV. V trimming: 0 bases; J trimming: 5 bases; junction bases outside the gene matches: 9. There are 16 residues in the CDR3. CDR3 DNA: TGTGCCAGCAGCTTAGAAATTAACAGGGGGATAAACGAGCAGTACTTC. It encodes CASSLEINRGINEQYF.

This sequence joins TRBV27 and TRBJ2-2, with 9 bases that match TRBD1. The germline CDR1 and CDR2 sequences are MNHEY and SMNVEV (reference sequence). The ends lost 5 bases at V and 4 bases at J; junction bases unmatched: 5. CDR3 size: 15 residues. CDR3 in amino acids: CASSPWTGVTGELFF. CDR3 sequence (DNA): TGTGCCAGCAGTCCTTGGACAGGGGTCACCGGGGAGCTGTTTTTT.

This chain links TRBV7-9 with TRBJ1-2; perhaps TRBD1 as D (5 bases). V lost 4 bases to trimming and J lost 4 bases, with 13 bases between them. The CDR3 spans 14 residues. CDR1 is SEHNR and CDR2 is FQNEAQ in the germline V gene (reference sequence). CDR3 nucleotides: TGTGCCAGCAGCTCCCCCAGCCAGGGCTATGGCTACACCTTC. It encodes CASSSPSQGYGYTF.

In regard to this clone: Distinct nucleotide sequences in the sample also encode this CDR3. The V and J genes are TRBV5-1 and TRBJ2-7, with 8 bases identical to TRBD1. The CDR3 runs 13 residues. Germline CDR1 reads SGHRS; CDR2 reads YFSETQ. Trimming at V came to 1 base and at J to 4 bases, leaving 1 base not matched to a gene. CDR3 nucleotide sequence: TGCGCCAGCAGCTTGAACAGGGGGTACGAGCAGTACTTC. Translated: CASSLNRGYEQYF.

The rearrangement uses TRBV6-6 and TRBJ2-1; D unclear. The ends were cut back, 5 bases at V and 2 bases at J, with 7 bases in the middle. The CDR3 is 13 residues long. Per the germline V gene, CDR1 is MNHNY and CDR2 is SVGAGI (reference sequence). The CDR3 sequence: CASSQKTYNEQFF. CDR3 bases: TGTGCCAGCAGTCAGAAGACCTACAATGAGCAGTTCTTC.